These 26 T cell receptor beta chains share one sample of origin, sequenced in a study of identical twins. TCRdb ran MiXCR on the 5' RACE reads and lists one entry per CDR3 protein. Among around 1.7 million distinct CDR3 sequences listed, about 31% were seen once. The sample comprised cord blood. These receptors were taken from a newborn girl in good health.

With regard to this clonotype: An end of the junction differs from the germline gene, which may be a read error. The chain couples TRBV5-1 to TRBJ2-1, with TRBD1 identical over 7 bases. This CDR3 is 17 amino acids long. Germline loops: CDR1 SGHRS, CDR2 YFSETQ. CDR3 amino acids: CASSLLPSPQGKNGQFF. The CDR3 DNA reads TGCGCCAGCAGCTTGCTTCCCAGCCCACAGGGGAAGAATGGGCAGTTCTTC.

This clonotype was found a few times. This rearrangement joins TRBV6-1 to TRBJ1-1; tentative D call: TRBD1 (6 bases). The CDR3 covers 13 residues. Per the germline V gene, CDR1 is MNHNS and CDR2 is SASEGT. V gave up 4 bases and J gave up 7 bases, with 13 bases separating them. In DNA, the CDR3 is TGTGCCAGCAGTGTAGGACAGACCGGTGAAGCTTTCTTT. Protein: CASSVGQTGEAFF.

This clonotype was recorded a few times. This chain joins TRBV3-1 and TRBJ1-1; D is possibly TRBD1 (6 bases). The V end was cut by 7 bases, the J end by 7 bases, with 10 bases between. From germline, CDR1 is LGHDT and CDR2 YNNKEL (reference sequence). This CDR3 is built from 11 residues. This CDR3 is CASTLQGEAFF. The CDR3 nucleotides read TGTGCCAGCACCCTACAGGGTGAAGCTTTCTTT.

This clonotype was found a few times. CDR3 DNA sequence: TGTGCCAGCAGTTTTAGGACGGGGGAGCAGTTCTTC. Protein product: CASSFRTGEQFF. This chain joins TRBV6-2 or TRBV6-3 and TRBJ2-1; perhaps TRBD2 as D (5 bases). The V gene lost 4 bases and the J gene lost 10 bases, with 11 bases spanning the gap. CDR1 is MNHEY, CDR2 SVGEGT, per germline. The CDR3 totals 12 residues.

This clonotype has at least ten counts. The chain carries TRBV7-2 and TRBJ2-3, with D possibly TRBD1 on 5 matching bases. Trimming stripped 1 base from V and 5 bases from J, with 10 bases between. Germline CDR1 SGHTA, CDR2 FQGNSA. This CDR3 spans 14 amino acids. The CDR3 nucleotides are TGTGCCAGCAGCTTAGAACAGGTTCTAGATACGCAGTATTTT. Protein sequence: CASSLEQVLDTQYF.

For this clonotype: A clone one base away is much larger, so this may be a read error. The CDR3 coding sequence is TGTGCCAGCAGCCAACGGACCCGCACAGGTACGCAGTATTTT. Its translation: CASSQRTRTGTQYF. This chain joins TRBV4-2 and TRBJ2-3; a possible D gene is TRBD1 (5 bases). Germline CDR1 is LGHNA and CDR2 is YNFKEQ. CDR3 length: 14 residues.

In its sample, this clonotype was seen a few times. The J gene is TRBJ2-1, the V gene TRBV20-1, with 11 nucleotides matching TRBD2. CDR1 DFQATT and CDR2 SNEGSKA come from the germline V gene (reference sequence). The CDR3 runs 14 residues. V lost 3 bases to trimming and J lost 7 bases; unmatched junction nucleotides: 5. This CDR3 reads CSARGLAARNEQFF. The CDR3 bases are TGCAGTGCTAGGGGACTAGCGGCAAGGAATGAGCAGTTCTTC.

This clonotype was counted many times. This rearrangement joins TRBV5-1 to TRBJ2-5; D remains unclear. The CDR3 sequence is 13 residues long. The ends were cut back, 0 bases at V and 5 bases at J, with 8 bases in the middle. Germline V gene data show CDR1 as SGHRS and CDR2 as YFSETQ. The CDR3 DNA reads as TGCGCCAGCAGCTTGGCTAGTTGGGAGACCCAGTACTTC. Amino acid sequence: CASSLASWETQYF.

The chain couples TRBV20-1 to TRBJ1-2, with no clear D. CDR1 is DFQATT and CDR2 is SNEGSKA in the germline V gene (reference sequence). Trimming shortened V by 1 base and J by 2 bases, and 8 bases separated the two germline ends. This CDR3 is 13 amino acids long. The CDR3 is CSARGSLNYGYTF. CDR3 nucleotides: TGCAGTGCTAGAGGATCCCTAAACTATGGCTACACCTTC.

This clonotype showed up just a few times. The chain combines TRBV12-3 or TRBV12-4 with TRBJ2-3; no reliable D call. Trimming removed 6 bases from V and 2 bases from J, with 18 bases in between. The CDR3 is made up of 16 amino acids. CDR3 protein: CASSPVSPTPTDTQYF. The CDR3 DNA is TGTGCCAGCAGCCCGGTCAGTCCGACCCCCACAGATACGCAGTATTTT.

This clonotype was found many times. The chain couples TRBV10-3 to TRBJ2-7, with unresolved D. Trimming removed 6 bases at V and 3 bases at J, with 12 bases between. The CDR3 is 13 residues long. Germline V gene sequence: CDR1 ENHRY, CDR2 SYGVKD. CDR3 sequence: CAISAAGDYEQYF. The CDR3 DNA reads TGTGCCATCAGCGCGGCAGGTGACTACGAGCAGTACTTC.

The chain joins TRBV20-1 to TRBJ2-1; TRBD2 is a possible D gene (7 bases). The CDR3 spans 13 residues. Trimming pared 3 bases from V and 8 bases from J, leaving 14 bases between. From germline, CDR1 is DFQATT and CDR2 SNEGSKA (reference sequence). CDR3 amino acids: CSASGGPRDEQFF. Written as DNA, the CDR3 is TGCAGTGCTAGCGGGGGGCCCAGGGATGAGCAGTTCTTC.

This clonotype was seen only a few times. This CDR3 is CASSYWGVQGQETQYF. CDR3 nucleotides: TGTGCCAGCAGTTATTGGGGAGTACAGGGGCAAGAGACCCAGTACTTC. The chain recombines TRBV6-5 with TRBJ2-5; TRBD1 agrees at 7 bases. The ends lost 3 bases at V and 2 bases at J; junction bases unmatched: 9. Germline V gene lookup returns CDR1 MNHEY and CDR2 SVGAGI. The CDR3 covers 16 residues.

This clonotype occurred a few times. The chain has TRBV21-1 and TRBJ1-4; the D call of TRBD1 is as the table states it, not checked on the DNA. TRBV21-1 is flagged as a pseudogene. CDR3 size: 15 residues. The CDR3 DNA follows: TGTGCCAGCAGCAAATGGAAGAGGGGTAATGAAAAACTGTTTTTT. As protein: CASSKWKRGNEKLFF.

Here the CDR3 DNA reads TGCAGTGCCCGGGGGGAGACAAGCTACGAGCAGTACTTC. Translated, it gives CSARGETSYEQYF. The chain combines TRBV20-1 with TRBJ2-5; 7 bases map to TRBD2. The J call may be wrong; the DNA end is better matched by TRBJ2-7. The CDR3 is made up of 13 amino acids. In germline, CDR1 is DFQATT, CDR2 SNEGSKA (reference sequence).

This clonotype was seen only a few times. The V and J genes are TRBV12-3 or TRBV12-4 and TRBJ1-1, with a weak D call TRBD1 (5 bases). The CDR3 extends over 12 amino acids. The germline V and J ends were trimmed by 5 bases and 11 bases, with 15 bases remaining between them. The DNA for the CDR3 is TGTGCCAGCAGTCCCAGACGGGACGTGGCTTTCTTT. It codes for CASSPRRDVAFF.

This chain connects TRBV5-1 to TRBJ2-5; D perhaps matches TRBD2 (6 bases). Germline CDR1 and CDR2: SGHRS and YFSETQ. CDR3 size: 15 residues. The V end was cut by 0 bases, the J end by 2 bases, with 11 bases between. For the CDR3, the DNA is TGCGCCAGCAGCTTGGCCCTGACTAGACAAGAGACCCAGTACTTC. This translates into CASSLALTRQETQYF.

Here the CDR3 reads CASSLVRRGRGPYEQYF. The CDR3, as DNA: TGTGCCAGCAGCTTAGTTCGGAGGGGCAGGGGCCCCTACGAGCAGTACTTC. The chain combines TRBV11-2 with TRBJ2-7; D tentatively fits TRBD1 or TRBD2 (6 bases each). Trimming took off 1 base at V and 2 bases at J, with 18 bases between the two ends. Germline V gene lookup returns CDR1 SGHAT and CDR2 FQNNGV. The length of the CDR3 is 17 residues. The full variable domain, rest sourced from reference TRBV11-2 and TRBJ2-7, is EAGVAQSPRYKIIEKRQSVAFWCNPISGHATLYWYQQILGQGPKLLIQFQNNGVVDDSQLPKDRFSAERLKGVDSTLKIQPAKLEDSAVYLCASSLVRRGRGPYEQYFGPGTRLTVT.

This clonotype was counted a few times. CDR3 DNA: TGTGCCAGCACCTCCCTAGGCCGCGGGACTAGCGGATACAATGAGCAGTTCTTC. Protein: CASTSLGRGTSGYNEQFF. The V call is TRBV4-2, the J call TRBJ2-1; 11 bases fit TRBD2. CDR3 length equals 18 residues. CDR1 is LGHNA, CDR2 YNFKEQ, per germline. The junction had 15 bases not matched to a gene; V was cut back by 7 bases and J by 4 bases.

This clonotype came up a few times. The chain recombines TRBV2 with TRBJ1-1; no definite D call. This CDR3 spans 11 amino acids. From germline, CDR1 is SNHLY and CDR2 FYNNEI. Trimming left V 4 bases short and J 4 bases short, with 4 bases between. The CDR3 is CASSVVTEAFF. The CDR3, as DNA: TGTGCCAGCAGTGTGGTCACTGAAGCTTTCTTT.

The chain carries TRBV5-1 and TRBJ1-2, with D maybe TRBD1 (6 bases). V shed 3 bases and J shed 3 bases, with 15 bases lying between them. The CDR3 runs 15 residues. Germline CDR1 and CDR2: SGHRS and YFSETQ. The CDR3 sequence is CASSSGQSKYYGYTF. The CDR3 DNA sequence: TGCGCCAGCAGCTCCGGACAGTCTAAATACTATGGCTACACCTTC. Full variable domain (remainder filled in from reference TRBV5-1 and TRBJ1-2): KAGVTQTPRYLIKTRGQQVTLSCSPISGHRSVSWYQQTPGQGLQFLFEYFSETQRNKGNFPGRFSGRQFSNSRSEMNVSTLELGDSALYLCASSSGQSKYYGYTFGSGTRLTVV.

This clonotype occurred a few times. The chain joins TRBV4-2 to TRBJ2-1; 11 nucleotides match TRBD2. This CDR3 has 19 amino acids. Losses at the gene ends were 0 bases for V and 0 bases for J; bases not matched to a gene: 7. Germline CDR1 and CDR2: LGHNA and YNFKEQ. The chain's CDR3 is CASSQEGTSGLSSYNEQFF. The DNA of the CDR3 is TGTGCCAGCAGCCAAGAAGGGACTAGCGGCCTAAGCTCCTACAATGAGCAGTTCTTC.

This clonotype was detected many times. The gene calls are TRBV2 and TRBJ2-3; D not certain. This CDR3 region has 15 residues. The germline V and J ends were trimmed by 6 bases and 6 bases, with 19 bases remaining between them. The V gene's germline CDR1 is SNHLY and CDR2 FYNNEI. CDR3 amino acids: CASSAGYQHFDTQYF. DNA for the CDR3: TGTGCCAGCAGCGCCGGATACCAACATTTCGATACGCAGTATTTT.

The rearrangement uses TRBV20-1 and TRBJ2-7; 7 bases align to TRBD2. This CDR3 region has 16 residues. Germline values: CDR1 DFQATT, CDR2 SNEGSKA (reference sequence). The ends lost 1 base at V and 4 bases at J; junction bases unmatched: 13. This chain's CDR3 is CSARAWGGLVGYEQYF. CDR3 DNA: TGCAGTGCTAGAGCTTGGGGGGGACTCGTCGGATACGAGCAGTACTTC.

The gene calls are TRBV10-3 and TRBJ1-6; D may be TRBD1 (5 bases). This CDR3 comprises 16 residues. V was trimmed by 0 bases and J by 2 bases, leaving 8 bases between them. In germline, CDR1 is ENHRY, CDR2 SYGVKD. The CDR3 nucleotides are TGTGCCATCAGTGAGTCGGGGGGACCCTATAATTCACCCCTCCACTTT. Its translation: CAISESGGPYNSPLHF.

The chain recombines TRBV18 with TRBJ1-2, with 9 bases identical to TRBD1. Germline assignment: CDR1 KGHSH and CDR2 LQKENI. The CDR3 covers 17 residues. Trimming cost V 3 bases and J 2 bases; bases outside gene matches: 10. The CDR3, as DNA: TGTGCCAGCTCACCGAGTATAGGGACAGGGAGCAACTATGGCTACACCTTC. Translating it yields CASSPSIGTGSNYGYTF.